This T cell receptor beta chain was sequenced for a study of T cell repertoires in cytomegalovirus infection. Study background: Peptides in the study included HLA-C-restricted and HLA-B-restricted CMV epitopes.

As for this clonotype: What it recognizes is unknown.

The CDR3 runs to 14 residues. Germline CDR1 reads DFQATT; CDR2 reads SNEGSKA (reference sequence). Trimming pared 0 bases from V and 7 bases from J, leaving 15 bases between. General study points: People with CMV and the relevant HLA were identified by cumulative public TCR beta family frequency. HLA-C-restricted CMV clonotypes gave the most frequent clonotype in two of eight donors.

MiXCR, run by TCRdb on the reads, gives a single entry per CDR3 protein. The repertoire includes 750,000 to 950,000 distinct CDR3 sequences, almost 30% of them detected once, and roughly 14% sits in the top ten. The sequences come from cultured CD8+ T cells from PBMCs, collected from culture after CMV antigen stimulation. The source of this sequence is a human donor in good health (CMV status not recorded). Some clones in this sample may be carry-over from other donors' samples. This rearrangement joins TRBV20-1 to TRBJ1-2, with D possibly TRBD1 on 5 matching bases. In DNA, the CDR3 is TGCAGTGCTAGAGATCGCTCGACAGCCCTTGGCTACACCTTC. This codes for CSARDRSTALGYTF.